These 32 T cell receptor beta chains share one sample of origin, sequenced in a study of blood T cell repertoires in COVID-19. Measured with immunoSEQ multiplex PCR; TCRdb has only the in-frame clones, and not every one. Of about 480,000 clones listed, 85% to 90% are singletons. The sequenced material came from PBMCs or T cells enriched from blood (not recorded which). The receptors here all came from a woman aged 35 to 49 who had recovered from COVID-19.

The chain is built from TRBV10-3 and TRBJ2-3; 9 nucleotides align to TRBD1. The germline CDR1 and CDR2 sequences are ENHRY and SYGVKD. V was pared by 2 bases and J by 6 bases, with 6 bases of the junction left unmatched. The CDR3 runs 15 residues. CDR3 sequence reads: CAISEGTGKGDTQYF. DNA of the CDR3: TGTGCCATCAGTGAGGGGACAGGGAAGGGGGATACGCAGTATTTT.

This chain links TRBV4-1 with TRBJ2-3; D may be TRBD2 (5 bases). This CDR3 comprises 13 residues. The germline CDR1 and CDR2 sequences are MGHRA and YSYEKL. V gave up 6 bases and J gave up 6 bases, with 13 bases separating them. CDR3 coding DNA: TGCGCCAGCAGAAAAACCGGGATCGATACGCAGTATTTT. Protein sequence: CASRKTGIDTQYF.

The chain joins TRBV4-3 to TRBJ2-1; the match to TRBD2 covers 11 bases. After removal of 0 bases from V and 4 bases from J, the junction contained 5 bases not matched to a gene. The V gene's germline CDR1 is LGHNA and CDR2 YSLEER. The CDR3 spans 17 residues. This CDR3 reads CASSQEPGLAVYNEQFF. The DNA for the CDR3 is TGCGCCAGCAGCCAAGAACCGGGACTAGCGGTTTACAATGAGCAGTTCTTC.

The genes are TRBV20-1 and TRBJ2-3, with TRBD1 matching over 8 bases. CDR1 is DFQATT and CDR2 is SNEGSKA in the germline V gene (reference sequence). Trimming at V came to 3 bases and at J to 0 bases, leaving 5 bases not matched to a gene. The CDR3 covers 15 residues. The CDR3 coding sequence is TGCAGTGCTAGTGGAGGGACAGGCAGCACAGATACGCAGTATTTT. It yields the protein CSASGGTGSTDTQYF.

The V gene is TRBV6-5, the J gene TRBJ1-1, with a tentative D call TRBD1 (5 bases). This CDR3 is built from 13 residues. V was shortened by 2 bases and J by 6 bases, with 10 bases between the two germline ends. Germline V CDR1 and CDR2: MNHEY, SVGAGI. Here the CDR3 DNA reads TGTGCCAGCAGTTACAGGGGAAGGCCTGAAGCTTTCTTT. The encoded protein is CASSYRGRPEAFF.

V gene TRBV30 combines with J gene TRBJ1-6, with D perhaps matching TRBD1 (6 bases). V lost 1 base to trimming and J lost 8 bases, with 18 bases between them. Germline lookup yields CDR1 GTSNPN and CDR2 SVGIG (reference sequence). This CDR3 has 16 residues. CDR3 loop: CAWSGLSGVSYSPLHF. CDR3 DNA: TGTGCCTGGAGTGGCTTATCAGGGGTGTCGTATTCACCCCTCCACTTT.

Here the CDR3 DNA reads TGTGCCAGCAGAGATCGCAGGGACAGTAACTACGAGCAGTACTTC. Its protein is CASRDRRDSNYEQYF. The chain employs TRBV6-5 and TRBJ2-7, with 7 bases matching TRBD1. V was clipped by 6 bases and J by 3 bases; unmatched bases: 11. Germline V gene sequence: CDR1 MNHEY, CDR2 SVGAGI. The CDR3 consists of 15 residues.

The chain employs TRBV9 and TRBJ2-3, with 9 bases fitting TRBD2. This CDR3 region has 15 residues. V dropped 3 bases and J dropped 0; count of bases not matched to a gene: 2. Looked up from germline, CDR1 is SGDLS and CDR2 is YYNGEE. The CDR3 reads CASSASGVSTDTQYF. The CDR3 DNA reads TGTGCCAGCAGCGCTAGCGGGGTAAGCACAGATACGCAGTATTTT.

This clone has just one count. Compared with germline, one end of the junction differs, possibly owing to a read error. The genes are TRBV14 and TRBJ2-1; 12 bases match TRBD2. From germline, CDR1 is SGHDN and CDR2 FVKESK. The CDR3 totals 16 residues. The CDR3 sequence is CASSPRLAGVSSEQFF. The CDR3 DNA is TGTGCTAGCAGCCCCAGACTAGCGGGAGTTTCTAGTGAGCAGTTCTTC.

This CDR3 reads CASSESWPTDTQYF. CDR3 in DNA: TGTGCCAGCAGTGAGTCGTGGCCCACAGATACGCAGTATTTT. The V gene is TRBV2, the J gene TRBJ2-3; D not resolved. The CDR3 has 14 residues. CDR1 and CDR2 from the germline V gene are SNHLY and FYNNEI. Trimming stripped 3 bases from V and 2 bases from J, with 9 bases between.

J is TRBJ2-1 and V is TRBV5-6; D may be TRBD2 (5 bases). V was pared by 0 bases and J by 2 bases, with 9 bases between. Germline CDR1 reads SGHDT; CDR2 reads YYEEEE. The CDR3 extends over 15 amino acids. CDR3 nucleotide sequence: TGTGCCAGCAGCTTGGGCGGCGGGCCCTACAATGAGCAGTTCTTC. This codes for CASSLGGGPYNEQFF.

The rearrangement joins TRBV4-3 to TRBJ2-1; D unresolved. V dropped 6 bases and J dropped 9 bases, with 15 bases sitting between them. CDR1 and CDR2 (germline): LGHNA, YSLEER. The CDR3 has 13 amino acids. CDR3 bases: TGCGCCAGCAGTCCTAATACAGCCGGTGAGCAGTTCTTC. It translates to CASSPNTAGEQFF.

This rearrangement joins TRBV10-3 to TRBJ2-3, with TRBD2 as a possible D gene (5 bases). Trimming cost V 2 bases and J 2 bases, with 11 bases left between them. The CDR3 contains 15 residues. Germline V gene data show CDR1 as ENHRY and CDR2 as SYGVKD. CDR3 region: CAISEPGLNTDTQYF. DNA of the CDR3: TGTGCCATCAGTGAGCCTGGACTGAACACAGATACGCAGTATTTT.

The table lists this clone with a few counts. The chain is built from TRBV7-8 and TRBJ2-1; 12 bases align to TRBD2. The CDR3 consists of 17 residues. V trimming: 4 bases; J trimming: 1 base; junction bases outside the gene matches: 5. Germline V gene sequence: CDR1 SGHVS, CDR2 FQNEAQ. The CDR3 DNA follows: TGTGCCAGCAGCTCATGGACTAGCGGGGAATCCTACAATGAGCAGTTCTTC. Residues: CASSSWTSGESYNEQFF.

V and J are TRBV4-2 and TRBJ1-1; D call uncertain. V dropped 0 bases and J dropped 0 bases, with 8 bases sitting between them. The CDR3 runs 15 residues. Germline-derived CDR1 and CDR2 are LGHNA and YNFKEQ. This CDR3 is CASSQDPGLNTEAFF. For the CDR3, the DNA is TGTGCCAGCAGCCAAGATCCGGGTCTGAACACTGAAGCTTTCTTT.

The rearrangement uses TRBV7-6 and TRBJ1-1; D ambiguous. V was pared by 0 bases and J by 1 base, with 6 bases between. The germline gives CDR1 SGHVS, CDR2 FNYEAQ. The length of the CDR3 is 14 residues. The CDR3 region is CASSLAPGNTEAFF. CDR3 coding DNA: TGTGCCAGCAGCTTAGCCCCAGGGAACACTGAAGCTTTCTTT.

This clone was counted at least ten times. The chain carries TRBV30 and TRBJ1-2; 8 bases agree with TRBD1. Germline CDR1 and CDR2: GTSNPN and SVGIG (reference sequence). The CDR3 has 13 amino acids. V lost 8 bases, J lost 1 base, and 6 bases stayed unmatched. CDR3 amino acids: CAGRTGFNYGYTF. CDR3 bases: TGTGCCGGCAGGACAGGGTTTAACTATGGCTACACCTTC.

J is TRBJ2-1 and V is TRBV7-9, with TRBD1 as a possible D gene (6 bases). Germline CDR1 and CDR2: SEHNR and FQNEAQ (reference sequence). The V end was cut by 1 base, the J end by 13 bases, with 11 bases between. The CDR3 contains 12 residues. The CDR3 sequence is CASSLVQGGQFF. The DNA of the CDR3 is TGTGCCAGCAGCTTAGTACAGGGCGGACAGTTCTTC.

This chain joins TRBV13 and TRBJ2-3; 14 bases are a match to TRBD2. Losses at the gene ends were 6 bases for V and 2 bases for J; bases not matched to a gene: 16. The CDR3 has 20 amino acids. In germline, CDR1 is PRHDT, CDR2 FYEKMQ (reference sequence). CDR3 protein: CASSSTRPGLAGVDTDTQYF. CDR3 DNA: TGTGCCAGCAGTTCAACCCGTCCGGGACTAGCGGGAGTTGACACAGATACGCAGTATTTT.

The genes are TRBV5-5 and TRBJ1-1, with TRBD1 as a possible D gene (5 bases). Looked up from germline, CDR1 is SGHKS and CDR2 is YYEKEE (reference sequence). The CDR3 runs 14 residues. Between the trimmed V and J ends, which lost 4 bases and 1 base, there was a span of 11 bases. Here the CDR3 reads CASSVTTENTEAFF. The CDR3 DNA is TGTGCCAGCAGCGTGACGACAGAGAACACTGAAGCTTTCTTT.

The rearrangement joins TRBV18 to TRBJ2-1; 10 bases fit TRBD1. Germline V gene lookup returns CDR1 KGHSH and CDR2 LQKENI. The length of the CDR3 is 15 residues. V was pared by 3 bases and J by 4 bases, with 3 bases of the junction left unmatched. CDR3 nucleotides: TGTGCCAGCTCACCGGGACAGGGGCCTTACAATGAGCAGTTCTTC. Protein sequence: CASSPGQGPYNEQFF.

This chain links TRBV18 with TRBJ1-6; the match to TRBD1 covers 7 bases. The CDR3 has 14 residues. The germline V gene has CDR1 KGHSH and CDR2 LQKENI. The V segment lost 3 bases and the J segment 14 bases; nucleotides outside the gene matches: 10. The CDR3 protein is CASSPRQGVGTLHF. CDR3 sequence (DNA): TGTGCCAGCTCACCCCGACAGGGAGTCGGGACCCTCCACTTT.

The table lists this clone with a few counts. This chain links TRBV6-2 or TRBV6-3 with TRBJ2-7, with TRBD1 matching over 10 bases. The CDR3 runs 13 residues. Unmatched junction bases numbered 1, after V lost 4 bases and J lost 4 bases. Germline V gene lookup returns CDR1 MNHEY and CDR2 SVGEGT. The CDR3 bases are TGTGCCAGCAGTTCGGGACAGGGGTACGAGCAGTACTTC. Its protein is CASSSGQGYEQYF.

This chain uses TRBV6-5 with TRBJ1-5; no reliable D call. There are 15 residues in the CDR3. In germline, CDR1 is MNHEY, CDR2 SVGAGI. Trimming took off 2 bases at V and 5 bases at J, with 13 bases between the two ends. CDR3 amino acids: CASSYVQTYDQPQHF. For the CDR3, the DNA is TGTGCCAGCAGTTACGTTCAAACCTATGATCAGCCCCAGCATTTT.

This sequence joins TRBV28 and TRBJ1-4; D perhaps matches TRBD1 (6 bases). Trimming took 6 bases from V and 7 from J, leaving 15 bases between them. CDR3 length: 14 amino acids. Germline loops: CDR1 MDHEN, CDR2 SYDVKM. CDR3 nucleotides: TGTGCCAGCAGCCAGACAGGTCGAACTGAAAAACTGTTTTTT. Amino acids: CASSQTGRTEKLFF.

V and J are TRBV6-5 and TRBJ2-2, with 7 bases matching TRBD1. V shed 6 bases, J shed 4 bases, and the junction held 8 bases outside the gene matches. CDR3 length: 15 residues. CDR1 is MNHEY and CDR2 is SVGAGI in the germline V gene. CDR3 in amino acids: CASRTQQGRTGELFF. As DNA, the CDR3 is TGTGCCAGCAGGACCCAACAGGGGCGCACCGGGGAGCTGTTTTTT.

The chain uses TRBV27 and TRBJ1-5, with TRBD1 as a possible D gene (6 bases). The germline V gene has CDR1 MNHEY and CDR2 SMNVEV (reference sequence). Trimming stripped 3 bases from V and 7 bases from J, with 13 bases between. The CDR3 consists of 14 residues. Here the CDR3 reads CASSLQGLGQPQHF. The CDR3 DNA follows: TGTGCCAGCAGTTTGCAGGGGTTGGGGCAGCCCCAGCATTTT.

V usage is TRBV10-1 and J usage is TRBJ2-3; D unresolved. CDR1 is WNHNN, CDR2 SYGVQD, per germline (reference sequence). There are 13 residues in the CDR3. V was clipped by 2 bases and J by 2 bases, with 5 bases between them. The CDR3 here is CASSEPNTDTQYF. CDR3 DNA: TGCGCCAGCAGTGAGCCTAACACAGATACGCAGTATTTT.

This chain links TRBV13 with TRBJ1-2; 8 bases map to TRBD1. CDR1 and CDR2 (germline): PRHDT, FYEKMQ (reference sequence). CDR3 length: 18 residues. Trimming cost V 4 bases and J 6 bases; bases outside gene matches: 19. The CDR3 sequence is CASSSFDRGNSPADGYTF. The CDR3 nucleotides are TGTGCCAGCAGCTCCTTTGACAGGGGCAATTCACCGGCTGATGGCTACACCTTC.

V and J are TRBV12-3 or TRBV12-4 and TRBJ2-3; maybe TRBD2 (5 bases). The V end was cut by 6 bases, the J end by 4 bases, with 11 bases between. The CDR3 sequence is 13 residues long. The CDR3, as DNA: TGTGCCAGCAGCATCGGACTCTCAGATACGCAGTATTTT. This codes for CASSIGLSDTQYF.

The rearrangement links TRBV11-3 to TRBJ2-2, with 8 bases lining up with TRBD2. Trimming cost V 11 bases and J 0 bases; bases outside gene matches: 20. Germline CDR1 SGHNT, CDR2 YENEEA. This CDR3 comprises 19 residues. The CDR3 DNA reads as TGTGCCTCCATACGGGGGGGAGAGAGCGGGAAAGCGAACACCGGGGAGCTGTTTTTT. Translating gives CASIRGGESGKANTGELFF.

This clone appeared once. V usage is TRBV5-8 and J usage is TRBJ1-6, with 7 bases aligning to TRBD1. Germline V gene lookup returns CDR1 SGHTS and CDR2 YDEGEE. Trimming removed 5 bases from V and 16 bases from J; junction bases left unmatched: 12. The CDR3 is made up of 13 amino acids. CDR3 coding DNA: TGTGCCAGCAGACGAAACACAGGGGAGCTACTCCACTTT. This encodes CASRRNTGELLHF.